The TCR beta chain described here comes from a study of molecular identifiers for immune sequencing clone quantification. Study-level points and caveats: Even with about a million naive cells present, spiked Jurkat TCR RNA from one cell was reportedly detectable.

The CD8+CD4-CCR7+CD45RA+ phenotype defined the sorted naive CD8 T cells. Details on this clonotype: Its target is unknown. An end of the junction differs from the germline gene, which may be a read error.

TCRdb re-analysed the PCR reads in MiXCR, keeping a single row per CDR3 protein. The sample carries 400,000 to 600,000 distinct CDR3 sequences, over 20% recorded once. The receptor was isolated from a human donor in good health. Some libraries in this study had Jurkat cell RNA spiked in. Material: naive CD8+ T cells from blood, with Jurkat cell RNA spiked in. As for subset: FACS-sorted CD8+CD4-CCR7+CD45RA+ naive T cells.

Here the CDR3 DNA reads TGTGCCAGCAGTTATGATCCGAACACTGGAGCTTTCTTT. Protein product: CASSYDPNTGAFF. V and J are TRBV6-2 or TRBV6-3 and TRBJ1-1; no definite D call. The CDR3 has 13 amino acids. From germline, CDR1 is MNHEY and CDR2 SVGEGT.